The source of this T cell receptor (beta chain) is a study of post-analysis software for immune sequencing data. On the study more broadly: There were relapsing-remitting, secondary progressive and progressive-relapsing multiple sclerosis among the disease courses included. Whole-study results and caveats: Samples from one preparation batch, clustered by F measure, grouped strongly together. Controls had lower frequencies than patients of about 5 TRBV segments, which included TRBV5-6, TRBV5-1 and TRBV20-1. Significantly decreased normalized Chao1 diversity was recorded for multiple sclerosis patients relative to controls.

For this clonotype: Antigen unknown.

The CDR3 runs to 17 residues. V dropped 4 bases and J dropped 1; count of bases not matched to a gene: 7. The germline gives CDR1 MNHEY, CDR2 SVGAGI. cDNA libraries for TCR beta contained unique molecular identifiers. TCRdb fed the PCR reads into MiXCR, producing one record per CDR3 protein. The sample yields some 260,000 distinct CDR3 sequences, 36% seen once. Sequences were obtained from blood. The sequence derives from a girl aged 10 to 17 with multiple sclerosis. This chain links TRBV6-5 with TRBJ1-3; 10 bases match TRBD1. CDR3 DNA sequence: TGTGCCAGCAGTTCCGTCCAGGGACAGGGGTCTGGAAACACCATATATTTT. It encodes CASSSVQGQGSGNTIYF.